A selection of T cell receptor beta chains follows, all from one sample in a study of monozygotic twins with inflammatory bowel disease. TCRdb re-called the 5' RACE reads and shows each CDR3 protein once, DNA omitted. Its clone listing holds about 150,000 distinct CDR3 sequences. The sequencing input was blood. These receptors were obtained from a human donor with ulcerative colitis or Crohn's disease, or a healthy co-twin of an affected twin (not recorded which). The CDR3 runs from the conserved cysteine through the conserved F or W.

V gene,J gene,CDR3 protein
TRBV15,TRBJ2-1,CATSPRLAGGYNEQFF
TRBV29-1,TRBJ1-1,CSVKMVGSMNTEAFF
TRBV7-3,TRBJ2-1,CASSLIGTSGSGNEQFF
TRBV5-4,TRBJ2-1,CASSSKAGEWVNEQFF
TRBV5-1,TRBJ1-3,CASSLGGADGNTIYF
TRBV20-1,TRBJ1-2,CSARDLQGLGYTF
TRBV20-1,TRBJ2-2,CSARDPLAGNTGELFF
TRBV29-1,TRBJ2-2,CSVEEGGVPTGELFF
TRBV5-1,TRBJ1-1,CASKFPESSGRAFF
TRBV28,TRBJ1-1,CAIRQETQNTEAFF
TRBV29-1,TRBJ2-7,CSVEPDGTYEQYF
TRBV5-1,TRBJ1-5,CASSWGTGESQPQHF
TRBV6-1,TRBJ1-5,CASRPGQGVNQPQHF
TRBV9,TRBJ1-4,CASSVGDPTNEKLFF
TRBV19,TRBJ1-1,CASSTKGGFMNTEAFF
TRBV5-4,TRBJ2-1,CASSLAGSRSRQFF
TRBV5-1,TRBJ2-5,CASSIQGGETQYF
TRBV10-3,TRBJ1-1,CAISQRTGGPGPEAFF
TRBV12-3/TRBV12-4,TRBJ1-1,CASSQGQALNTEAFF
TRBV2,TRBJ1-1,CASSEGQGDTEAFF
TRBV18,TRBJ1-1,CASSPPIPNTEAFF
TRBV24-1,TRBJ2-1,CATSEPGRSNEQFF
TRBV20-1,TRBJ2-1,CSAPGLAGTFYNEQFF
TRBV20-1,TRBJ2-2,CSATPGGQNTGELFF
TRBV7-6,TRBJ2-1,CASSLISTSGLHNEQFF
TRBV4-2,TRBJ1-5,CASSRGGVGQPQHF
TRBV5-1,TRBJ2-2,CASSLASGLTGELFF
TRBV6-5,TRBJ1-2,CASSSPLQGARRDYGYTF
TRBV4-1,TRBJ1-4,CASSQVPGASHEKLFF
TRBV5-1,TRBJ1-1,CASRDSFSILSNTEAFF
TRBV4-1,TRBJ2-1,CASSQGIAASGYNEQFF
TRBV5-1,TRBJ1-2,CASSAGSLEDYGYTF
TRBV19,TRBJ1-1,CASGTGQGRTEAFF
TRBV9,TRBJ2-7,CASSGTSGRPYEQYF
TRBV28,TRBJ1-2,CASSPPGQALYGYTF
TRBV7-9,TRBJ1-1,CASSLEETNTEAFF
TRBV5-1,TRBJ2-3,CASSLVMASGPSSTDTQYF
TRBV24-1,TRBJ2-1,CATERPDRNEQFF
TRBV12-3/TRBV12-4,TRBJ2-7,CASSLAGGLEQYF
TRBV20-1,TRBJ1-5,CSASGTLRPQHF
TRBV6-4,TRBJ2-2,CASSLGLARNTGELFF
TRBV29-1,TRBJ2-7,CSVRTSGRVEQYF
TRBV20-1,TRBJ2-1,CSARDRSGSYNEQFF
TRBV2,TRBJ2-7,CASRDTSGTMYEQYF
TRBV20-1,TRBJ1-1,CSAVRGRVEAFF
TRBV5-1,TRBJ1-1,CASSRLTGGFTEAFF
TRBV9,TRBJ2-3,CASSLRTSGTDTQYF
TRBV9,TRBJ1-4,CASSVGGQAMRLFF
TRBV29-1,TRBJ1-3,CSVQGGNTIYF
TRBV18,TRBJ2-5,CASSPRLSPGETQYF
TRBV7-2,TRBJ1-4,CASRATTGLFF
TRBV6-5,TRBJ1-5,CASRGGNQPQHF
TRBV20-1,TRBJ2-7,CSARDQLSLYEQYF
TRBV7-3,TRBJ1-6,CASSFAGSYNSPLHF
TRBV14,TRBJ2-5,CASSQVGQGTETQYF
TRBV11-2,TRBJ1-4,CASSSRDRQSYATNEKLFF
TRBV7-2,TRBJ1-6,CASSLYGGGDSPLHF